A single sample gave rise to the 29 T cell receptor beta chains below, sequenced in a study of memory CD4+ T cells and cytomegalovirus serostatus (dated by TCRdb to about 2019). A FACSAria II was used to sort memory CD4+ T cells, defined as single viable CD3+CD4+CD8-CD45RO+ cells. Libraries were constructed by the immunoSEQ multiplex PCR assay. As stored in TCRdb, this immuneACCESS dataset retains in-frame rearrangements with V and J assigned. A fraction of the clones does not appear; measured against another copy, unresolved V genes explain less than half of the discrepancy, and the remainder lacks a known reason. The sample data list 65,000 to 95,000 clones, and 75% to 90% of these were observed just once. The top ten hold around 0.78% of the sample. The sample was memory CD4+ T cells from blood. The receptors were gathered from an adult in good health and CMV-seronegative.

The chain carries TRBV5-1 and TRBJ2-5, with D possibly being TRBD1 (5 bases). V was pared by 0 bases and J by 4 bases, with 13 bases between. CDR1 and CDR2 from the germline V gene are SGHRS and YFSETQ. The CDR3 length is 15 residues. The CDR3 protein is CASSLGEGAGETQYF. CDR3 DNA: TGCGCCAGCAGCTTGGGTGAAGGGGCCGGAGAGACCCAGTACTTC.

This chain connects TRBV5-1 to TRBJ1-1; 7 bases fit TRBD1. The V segment lost 4 bases and the J segment 3 bases; nucleotides outside the gene matches: 6. This CDR3 has 14 amino acids. The germline V gene has CDR1 SGHRS and CDR2 YFSETQ. The CDR3 nucleotides are TGCGCCAGCAGCACCGGGACAGCTCACACTGAAGCTTTCTTT. The encoded protein is CASSTGTAHTEAFF.

CDR3 protein: CASGSRASTDTQYF. DNA of the CDR3: TGTGCCAGCGGCTCCCGTGCTAGCACAGATACGCAGTATTTT. This sequence joins TRBV7-2 and TRBJ2-3; no clear D. Trimming cost V 8 bases and J 0 bases, with 12 bases left between them. Germline loops: CDR1 SGHTA, CDR2 FQGNSA. The CDR3 contains 14 residues. The full variable domain, its missing parts supplied by reference TRBV7-2 and TRBJ2-3, is GAGVSQSPSNKVTEKGKDVELRCDPISGHTALYWYRQSLGQGLEFLIYFQGNSAPDKSGLPSDRFSAERTGGSVSTLTIQRTQQEDSAVYLCASGSRASTDTQYFGPGTRLTVL.

The gene calls are TRBV10-3 and TRBJ2-7; D might be TRBD1 (6 bases). The CDR3 sequence is 14 residues long. V was shortened by 2 bases and J by 2 bases, with 10 bases between the two germline ends. Germline V gene sequence: CDR1 ENHRY, CDR2 SYGVKD. CDR3 bases: TGTGCCATCAGTGAGACCGGGACAACCTACGAGCAGTACTTC. Translation gives CAISETGTTYEQYF.

This clone was found once. The rearrangement uses TRBV7-8 and TRBJ2-1, with a tentative D call TRBD1 (6 bases). CDR1 is SGHVS and CDR2 is FQNEAQ in the germline V gene. The CDR3 is 15 amino acids. The ends were cut back, 4 bases at V and 4 bases at J, with 14 bases in the middle. CDR3 coding DNA: TGTGCCAGCAGCTCAATCCCGACAGGTTACAATGAGCAGTTCTTC. Amino acid sequence: CASSSIPTGYNEQFF.

The chain joins TRBV2 to TRBJ1-3; D uncertain. Between the trimmed V and J ends, which lost 3 bases and 0 bases, there was a span of 12 bases. The germline V gene encodes CDR1 SNHLY and CDR2 FYNNEI. The CDR3 loop spans 16 amino acids. The CDR3: CASSDNRLSSGNTIYF. DNA of the CDR3: TGTGCCAGCAGTGACAATCGTTTAAGCTCTGGAAACACCATATATTTT.

The chain couples TRBV10-3 to TRBJ2-7, with 9 nucleotides matching TRBD1. V lost 6 bases to trimming and J lost 4 bases; unmatched junction nucleotides: 7. Germline CDR1 and CDR2: ENHRY and SYGVKD. This CDR3 region has 14 residues. CDR3 sequence (DNA): TGTGCCATCAGGAGACAGGGGGAGGGGTACGAGCAGTACTTC. It encodes CAIRRQGEGYEQYF.

The genes are TRBV7-8 and TRBJ2-7; D uncertain. Trimming removed 5 bases at V and 3 bases at J, with 14 bases between. CDR3 length: 14 residues. From germline, CDR1 is SGHVS and CDR2 FQNEAQ. Here the CDR3 reads CASSPLDGSYEQYF. The CDR3 region has the DNA TGTGCCAGCAGCCCATTGGACGGCAGCTACGAGCAGTACTTC. The entire variable domain, with the rest obtained from reference TRBV7-8 and TRBJ2-7, is as follows: GAGVSQSPRYKVAKRGQDVALRCDPISGHVSLFWYQQALGQGPEFLTYFQNEAQLDKSGLPSDRFFAERPEGSVSTLKIQRTQQEDSAVYLCASSPLDGSYEQYFGPGTRLTVT.

This clone was observed once. The CDR3 sequence: CASSITGFINQPQHF. The CDR3 bases are TGTGCCAGTAGTATAACGGGATTCATCAATCAGCCCCAGCATTTT. This chain connects TRBV19 to TRBJ1-5; D remains ambiguous. Trimming took 2 bases from V and 3 from J, leaving 11 bases between them. Germline loops: CDR1 LNHDA, CDR2 SQIVND (reference sequence). The CDR3 consists of 15 residues. Using reference TRBV19 and TRBJ1-5 for the parts outside the CDR3, the full variable domain is DGGITQSPKYLFRKEGQNVTLSCEQNLNHDAMYWYRQDPGQGLRLIYYSQIVNDFQKGDIAEGYSVSREKKESFPLTVTSAQKNPTAFYLCASSITGFINQPQHFGDGTRLSIL.

The chain combines TRBV7-9 with TRBJ1-1, with D hard to call. CDR1 is SEHNR and CDR2 is FQNEAQ in the germline V gene (reference sequence). Between the trimmed V and J ends, which lost 5 bases and 6 bases, there was a span of 16 bases. This CDR3 has 14 amino acids. The CDR3 DNA is TGTGCCAGCAGCCCCGCGGGTATAAGTTCTGAAGCTTTCTTT. Encoded protein: CASSPAGISSEAFF. The full variable domain, completed using reference TRBV7-9 and TRBJ1-1, is DTGVSQNPRHKITKRGQNVTFRCDPISEHNRLYWYRQTLGQGPEFLTYFQNEAQLEKSRLLSDRFSAERPKGSFSTLEIQRTEQGDSAMYLCASSPAGISSEAFFGQGTRLTVV.

The chain employs TRBV6-5 and TRBJ2-7, with 7 positions matching TRBD1. Germline CDR1 reads MNHEY; CDR2 reads SVGAGI. The CDR3 runs to 15 residues. After removal of 6 bases from V and 2 bases from J, the junction contained 10 bases not matched to a gene. This CDR3 is CASRSPGQPAYEQYF. The DNA for the CDR3 is TGTGCCAGCAGGTCACCGGGACAGCCTGCCTACGAGCAGTACTTC.

The chain uses TRBV5-1 and TRBJ2-5; D is possibly TRBD1 (6 bases). Germline values: CDR1 SGHRS, CDR2 YFSETQ. The CDR3 runs to 15 residues. The V gene lost 0 bases and the J gene lost 4 bases, with 13 bases spanning the gap. CDR3 sequence (DNA): TGCGCCAGCAGCTTGGAAGGGGGATCTGCAGAGACCCAGTACTTC. Its translation is CASSLEGGSAETQYF.

A single count supports this clone. This chain joins TRBV4-1 and TRBJ2-5, with 8 positions matching TRBD1. The CDR3 sequence is 16 residues long. V shed 3 bases and J 3 bases; nucleotides not matched to a gene: 9. Germline V lookup: CDR1 MGHRA, CDR2 YSYEKL. Here the CDR3 reads CASSQPWTGLEETQYF. In DNA, the CDR3 is TGCGCCAGCAGCCAGCCCTGGACAGGGCTTGAAGAGACCCAGTACTTC.

The rearrangement uses TRBV10-2 and TRBJ2-2, with 9 bases identical to TRBD2. The germline V gene encodes CDR1 WSHSY and CDR2 SAAADI. The V segment lost 8 bases and the J segment 2 bases; nucleotides outside the gene matches: 3. CDR3 size: 14 residues. The CDR3 region is CASRGGGNTGELFF. CDR3 bases: TGCGCCAGCCGCGGGGGGGGAAACACCGGGGAGCTGTTTTTT.

V gene TRBV19 combines with J gene TRBJ2-6; D remains unclear. Deletions cut 6 bases from V and 1 base from J, with 7 bases between. CDR3 length equals 14 residues. Germline CDR1 is LNHDA and CDR2 is SQIVND (reference sequence). CDR3 bases: TGTGCCAGTAGGTTAGGGTCTGGGGCCAACGTCCTGACTTTC. It codes for CASRLGSGANVLTF.

The V and J genes are TRBV19 and TRBJ1-5; D call uncertain. Looked up from germline, CDR1 is LNHDA and CDR2 is SQIVND (reference sequence). The CDR3 is made up of 13 amino acids. V was pared by 6 bases and J by 1 base, with 7 bases between. The CDR3: CASSFSSNQPQHF. The CDR3 DNA is TGTGCCAGTAGCTTCTCGAGCAATCAGCCCCAGCATTTT.

V is TRBV11-2 and J is TRBJ2-7; tentative D call: TRBD2 (6 bases). This CDR3 contains 15 residues. The germline V gene has CDR1 SGHAT and CDR2 FQNNGV. Trimming left V 6 bases short and J 0 bases short, with 15 bases between. The CDR3 coding sequence is TGTGCCAGCAGTTTAACAAGCGGGTACTCCTACGAGCAGTACTTC. It is translated as CASSLTSGYSYEQYF.

This clone has a handful of counts. The chain employs TRBV5-1 and TRBJ1-1, with unresolved D. Trimming took 4 bases from V and 5 from J, leaving 24 bases between them. From germline, CDR1 is SGHRS and CDR2 YFSETQ. The CDR3 length is 17 residues. CDR3 region: CASSIRRLEPQRTEAFF. In nucleotides, the CDR3 is TGCGCCAGCAGCATCCGCCGGTTGGAGCCCCAGCGGACTGAAGCTTTCTTT.

This clone was counted a single time. V usage is TRBV2 and J usage is TRBJ1-1; a weak D match, TRBD1 (6 bases). CDR1 SNHLY and CDR2 FYNNEI come from the germline V gene. V was cut by 7 bases and J by 4 bases, with 13 bases left in between. CDR3 length equals 13 residues. In DNA, the CDR3 is TGTGCCAGCAATCTGGGGGCAGGCACTGAAGCTTTCTTT. Residues: CASNLGAGTEAFF.

This clone was observed once. The rearrangement joins TRBV6-6 to TRBJ2-7; TRBD2 agrees at 7 bases. With 7 bases clipped from V and 5 bases from J, the junction kept 14 bases outside the gene matches. The CDR3 sequence is 15 residues long. Germline V gene sequence: CDR1 MNHNY, CDR2 SVGAGI (reference sequence). The CDR3 loop is CASTREGRWANEQYF. CDR3 DNA: TGTGCCAGCACTAGGGAGGGGCGCTGGGCAAACGAGCAGTACTTC.

The chain has TRBV7-2 and TRBJ2-1; D not certain. In germline, CDR1 is SGHTA, CDR2 FQGNSA. The V and J ends lost 5 bases and 4 bases respectively, with 9 bases between them. The CDR3 consists of 13 residues. CDR3 sequence reads: CASSATSYNEQFF. In DNA, the CDR3 is TGTGCCAGCAGCGCAACAAGTTACAATGAGCAGTTCTTC. Drawing the rest from reference TRBV7-2 and TRBJ2-1, the complete variable domain is GAGVSQSPSNKVTEKGKDVELRCDPISGHTALYWYRQSLGQGLEFLIYFQGNSAPDKSGLPSDRFSAERTGGSVSTLTIQRTQQEDSAVYLCASSATSYNEQFFGPGTRLTVL.

The rearrangement joins TRBV14 to TRBJ1-1; D unresolved. The CDR3 is 15 amino acids. The ends were cut back, 3 bases at V and 0 bases at J, with 11 bases in the middle. The V gene's germline CDR1 is SGHDN and CDR2 FVKESK. CDR3 bases: TGTGCCAGCAGCCACCTAGTGAACATGAACACTGAAGCTTTCTTT. Its translation is CASSHLVNMNTEAFF.

V gene TRBV7-2 combines with J gene TRBJ2-4; 7 bases line up with TRBD2. The germline V gene encodes CDR1 SGHTA and CDR2 FQGNSA. Trimming removed 5 bases from V and 5 bases from J; junction bases left unmatched: 9. The CDR3 is 15 residues long. DNA of the CDR3: TGTGCCAGCAGCCCAGCGGGGTTTTTCCAAAACATTCAGTACTTC. This gives the protein CASSPAGFFQNIQYF.

This clone was seen once. The chain joins TRBV7-3 to TRBJ2-3, with unresolved D. The V gene's germline CDR1 is SGHTA and CDR2 FQGTGA. Trimming left V 5 bases short and J 5 bases short, with 8 bases between. CDR3 length: 12 residues. CDR3 bases: TGTGCCAGCAGCCCCGCTCAAGATACGCAGTATTTT. The encoded protein is CASSPAQDTQYF.

The chain carries TRBV5-5 and TRBJ2-3, with unresolved D. Trimming pared 0 bases from V and 0 bases from J, leaving 8 bases between. The length of the CDR3 is 15 residues. The germline CDR1 and CDR2 sequences are SGHKS and YYEKEE (reference sequence). DNA for the CDR3: TGTGCCAGCAGCTTGGCGGCAGTCAGCACAGATACGCAGTATTTT. It encodes CASSLAAVSTDTQYF.

This clone was recorded only once. This chain uses TRBV5-4 with TRBJ2-5; 7 bases line up with TRBD1. V lost 3 bases to trimming and J lost 5 bases; unmatched junction nucleotides: 13. The length of the CDR3 is 16 residues. Looked up from germline, CDR1 is SGHNT and CDR2 is YYREEE (reference sequence). The DNA for the CDR3 is TGTGCCAGCAGCTCCCGACAGGGAACCCTCGGCGAGACCCAGTACTTC. Protein sequence: CASSSRQGTLGETQYF.

This chain connects TRBV5-1 to TRBJ1-2, with D unresolved. The CDR3 is made up of 12 amino acids. Germline CDR1 SGHRS, CDR2 YFSETQ. V shed 0 bases and J shed 4 bases, with 4 bases lying between them. The CDR3 loop is CASSLDTYGYTF. In nucleotides, the CDR3 is TGCGCCAGCAGCTTGGACACCTATGGCTACACCTTC.

This chain connects TRBV5-1 to TRBJ1-1, with TRBD1 as a possible D gene (5 bases). From germline, CDR1 is SGHRS and CDR2 YFSETQ. Trimming took 3 bases from V and 4 from J, leaving 16 bases between them. The CDR3 has 15 amino acids. In nucleotides, the CDR3 is TGCGCCAGCAGCTCGGGATTAGGGGTGACCACTGAAGCTTTCTTT. Translating it yields CASSSGLGVTTEAFF.

V is TRBV10-3 and J is TRBJ1-5; the D is unclear. The CDR3 contains 14 residues. Trimming took 4 bases from V and 4 from J, leaving 11 bases between them. CDR1 is ENHRY, CDR2 SYGVKD, per germline. CDR3 nucleotide sequence: TGTGCCATCAGTGTCAGAGATCAGAATCAGCCCCAGCATTTT. As protein: CAISVRDQNQPQHF.